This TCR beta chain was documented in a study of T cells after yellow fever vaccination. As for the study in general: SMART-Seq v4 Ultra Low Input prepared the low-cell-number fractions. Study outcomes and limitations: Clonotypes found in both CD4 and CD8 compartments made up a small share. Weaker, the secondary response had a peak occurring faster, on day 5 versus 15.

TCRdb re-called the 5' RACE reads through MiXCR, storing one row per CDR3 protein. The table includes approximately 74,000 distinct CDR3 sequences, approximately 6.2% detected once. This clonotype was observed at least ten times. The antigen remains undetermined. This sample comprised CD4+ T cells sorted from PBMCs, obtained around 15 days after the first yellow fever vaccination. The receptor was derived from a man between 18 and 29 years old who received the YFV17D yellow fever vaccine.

The CDR3: CASSLDTEAFF. CDR3 bases: TGTGCCAGCAGCCTCGACACTGAAGCTTTCTTT. This chain connects TRBV7-9 to TRBJ1-1; no definite D call. V lost 5 bases and J lost 3, with 4 bases in between. Germline loops: CDR1 SEHNR, CDR2 FQNEAQ (reference sequence). The CDR3 has 11 amino acids.